Each of the 30 T cell receptor beta chains below was sequenced from the same sample in a study of cytomegalovirus exposure and HLA in healthy donors. Both 60 Vbeta primers and 13 Jbeta primers went into the PCR. Clones were read by immunoSEQ multiplex PCR, and TCRdb kept only the in-frame ones, dropping some. Of fewer than 250,000 clones in the sample, around 77% are singletons; the top ten hold roughly 1.6%. The sample was PBMCs. The receptors were sampled from a woman under 30 in good health and CMV-seronegative.

The J gene is TRBJ2-7, the V gene TRBV18; tentative D call: TRBD1 (6 bases). Trimming pared 6 bases from V and 3 bases from J, leaving 9 bases between. Germline CDR1 and CDR2: KGHSH and LQKENI. This CDR3 contains 12 residues. CDR3 in amino acids: CASSSDSYEQYF. In nucleotides, the CDR3 is TGTGCCAGCTCTTCGGACAGCTACGAGCAGTACTTC.

The chain uses TRBV29-1 and TRBJ1-1, with 11 bases identical to TRBD1. Germline lookup yields CDR1 SQVTM and CDR2 ANQGSEA. V trimming: 7 bases; J trimming: 1 base; junction bases outside the gene matches: 2. The CDR3 is 13 amino acids. For the CDR3, the DNA is TGCAGCGCCGGACAGGGGGCGAACACTGAAGCTTTCTTT. Translation: CSAGQGANTEAFF.

This sequence joins TRBV7-9 and TRBJ2-3; D uncertain. The CDR3 is 13 residues long. The germline V gene has CDR1 SEHNR and CDR2 FQNEAQ (reference sequence). V lost 5 bases to trimming and J lost 0 bases, with 6 bases between them. CDR3 region: CASSPPSTDTQYF. The CDR3 bases are TGTGCCAGCAGCCCTCCTAGCACAGATACGCAGTATTTT.

The chain recombines TRBV6-5 with TRBJ2-3; 7 bases are shared with TRBD1. The germline CDR1 and CDR2 sequences are MNHEY and SVGAGI. V lost 0 bases and J lost 4; bases outside the gene matches: 4. The length of the CDR3 is 15 residues. The CDR3 DNA is TGTGCCAGCAGTTACTCGAGGGGGCGTTCAGATACGCAGTATTTT. Protein product: CASSYSRGRSDTQYF.

The chain uses TRBV9 and TRBJ2-3; TRBD1 matches at 7 bases. Unmatched junction bases numbered 7, after V lost 4 bases and J lost 2 bases. Germline V gene sequence: CDR1 SGDLS, CDR2 YYNGEE. CDR3 length: 15 residues. CDR3 coding DNA: TGTGCCAGCAGCTCGCGGACAGGACCCACAGATACGCAGTATTTT. Amino acids: CASSSRTGPTDTQYF.

The rearrangement uses TRBV2 and TRBJ2-5, with D perhaps TRBD1 (6 bases). Trimming removed 8 bases at V and 2 bases at J, with 12 bases between. Germline CDR1 and CDR2: SNHLY and FYNNEI. This CDR3 is 13 amino acids long. The DNA of the CDR3 is TGTGCCAGCCAACAGGGAACTCAAGAGACCCAGTACTTC. Translation: CASQQGTQETQYF.

The chain is built from TRBV19 and TRBJ2-7; 9 bases map to TRBD2. Germline CDR1 is LNHDA and CDR2 is SQIVND (reference sequence). The CDR3 extends over 15 amino acids. The V and J ends lost 3 bases and 4 bases, in that order; junction bases with no gene match: 7. The CDR3 loop is CASSIGRGLAYEQYF. The CDR3 bases are TGTGCCAGTAGTATTGGACGGGGACTAGCTTACGAGCAGTACTTC.

The chain links TRBV5-4 to TRBJ1-2, with D tentatively TRBD1 (5 bases). The germline V gene encodes CDR1 SGHNT and CDR2 YYREEE (reference sequence). The CDR3 is 13 residues long. Deletions cut 4 bases from V and 4 bases from J, with 11 bases between. CDR3 protein: CASSVPGGYGYTF. DNA of the CDR3: TGTGCCAGCAGCGTTCCGGGGGGCTATGGCTACACCTTC. Together with reference TRBV5-4 and TRBJ1-2, the CDR3 gives the full variable domain: ETGVTQSPTHLIKTRGQQVTLRCSSQSGHNTVSWYQQALGQGPQFIFQYYREEENGRGNFPPRFSGLQFPNYSSELNVNALELDDSALYLCASSVPGGYGYTFGSGTRLTVV.

This clone was found a few times. The rearrangement links TRBV2 to TRBJ1-5; 11 nucleotides line up with TRBD1. In germline, CDR1 is SNHLY, CDR2 FYNNEI. The CDR3 is 17 amino acids. Trimming at V came to 5 bases and at J to 4 bases, leaving 10 bases not matched to a gene. The CDR3 is CASSRSSGQGVNQPQHF. Written as DNA, the CDR3 is TGTGCCAGCAGTCGATCCTCGGGACAGGGGGTGAATCAGCCCCAGCATTTT.

The J gene is TRBJ2-7, the V gene TRBV18, with 9 bases matching TRBD1. Germline CDR1 and CDR2: KGHSH and LQKENI. This CDR3 has 16 amino acids. Losses at the gene ends were 3 bases for V and 6 bases for J; bases not matched to a gene: 12. The CDR3 nucleotides are TGTGCCAGCTCACCGCCAACCGGGACAGGGCACTCCGAGCAGTACTTC. Its protein product is CASSPPTGTGHSEQYF.

The chain joins TRBV7-2 to TRBJ2-1; no clear D. Trimming removed 5 bases at V and 2 bases at J, with 10 bases between. In germline, CDR1 is SGHTA, CDR2 FQGNSA. CDR3 size: 14 residues. In DNA form, the CDR3 reads TGTGCCAGCAGCCCCCTTCAGGCCTACAATGAGCAGTTCTTC. It specifies CASSPLQAYNEQFF.

The chain employs TRBV5-1 and TRBJ2-5; 13 bases are a match to TRBD2. The length of the CDR3 is 16 residues. J was trimmed by 4 bases and V by 2 bases; bases with no gene match: 5. Germline CDR1 reads SGHRS; CDR2 reads YFSETQ. The CDR3: CASSFGTSGAGETQYF. As DNA, the CDR3 is TGCGCCAGCAGCTTCGGGACTAGCGGGGCCGGAGAGACCCAGTACTTC.

The rearrangement uses TRBV5-1 and TRBJ1-4; D may be TRBD1 (6 bases). There are 17 residues in the CDR3. In germline, CDR1 is SGHRS, CDR2 YFSETQ. V was cut by 2 bases and J by 1 base, with 15 bases left in between. The CDR3 here is CASSLSPGTQTNEKLFF. CDR3 in DNA: TGCGCCAGCAGCTTAAGCCCCGGGACACAAACTAATGAAAAACTGTTTTTT.

The chain carries TRBV5-4 and TRBJ1-4; 9 nucleotides match TRBD1. Trimming took 2 bases from V and 8 from J; bases not matched to a gene: 4. Germline CDR1 reads SGHNT; CDR2 reads YYREEE (reference sequence). The CDR3 is 14 residues long. The CDR3 reads CASSFPGQGEKLFF. For the CDR3, the DNA is TGTGCCAGCAGCTTCCCGGGACAGGGAGAAAAACTGTTTTTT.

This chain connects TRBV7-2 to TRBJ1-2; 8 nucleotides align to TRBD1. V shed 4 bases and J 5 bases; nucleotides not matched to a gene: 9. This CDR3 is 15 amino acids long. Germline V CDR1 and CDR2: SGHTA, FQGNSA. The CDR3 coding sequence is TGTGCCAGCAGCTATTACCAGGGGGCGAGATATGGCTACACCTTC. Translation: CASSYYQGARYGYTF.

The genes are TRBV19 and TRBJ1-2; possibly TRBD1 for D (6 bases). Germline V lookup: CDR1 LNHDA, CDR2 SQIVND (reference sequence). V was trimmed by 5 bases and J by 2 bases, leaving 9 bases between them. This CDR3 is 13 amino acids long. The CDR3 coding sequence is TGTGCCAGTAGTGTCCAGGGGAACTATGGCTACACCTTC. Translated, it gives CASSVQGNYGYTF.

This clone is a singleton in its sample. Here the CDR3 reads CASTSPQQGKLFF. The CDR3 DNA follows: TGTGCCAGCACCTCCCCACAACAGGGTAAACTGTTTTTT. The chain joins TRBV6-6 to TRBJ1-4; TRBD1 is a possible D gene (6 bases). Between the trimmed V and J ends, which lost 7 bases and 11 bases, there was a span of 17 bases. The CDR3 consists of 13 residues. Germline CDR1 reads MNHNY; CDR2 reads SVGAGI (reference sequence).

This clone was counted once. The genes are TRBV7-2 and TRBJ1-1; D is possibly TRBD1 (6 bases). Germline V lookup: CDR1 SGHTA, CDR2 FQGNSA. This CDR3 contains 18 residues. V lost 1 base and J 5 bases, leaving 23 bases between the germline ends. The CDR3 region has the DNA TGTGCCAGCAGCTTAGGAGACAGGCCCCCCCGCCTAGAGACTGAAGCTTTCTTT. This sequence encodes CASSLGDRPPRLETEAFF. Full variable domain (rest looked up from reference TRBV7-2 and TRBJ1-1): GAGVSQSPSNKVTEKGKDVELRCDPISGHTALYWYRQSLGQGLEFLIYFQGNSAPDKSGLPSDRFSAERTGGSVSTLTIQRTQQEDSAVYLCASSLGDRPPRLETEAFFGQGTRLTVV.

The chain has TRBV19 and TRBJ1-2, with 11 bases that match TRBD1. The J segment lost 0 bases and the V segment lost 3 bases, leaving 6 bases of the junction unmatched. The CDR3 covers 17 residues. In germline, CDR1 is LNHDA, CDR2 SQIVND (reference sequence). The CDR3 is CASSIRTGGPSNYGYTF. CDR3 DNA: TGTGCCAGTAGTATCAGGACAGGGGGCCCTTCTAACTATGGCTACACCTTC.

This chain uses TRBV19 with TRBJ1-5; D is ambiguous. Trimming pared 6 bases from V and 6 bases from J, leaving 12 bases between. Germline V gives CDR1 LNHDA, CDR2 SQIVND (reference sequence). This CDR3 contains 13 residues. This CDR3 is CASRDGSGQPQHF. In DNA, the CDR3 is TGTGCCAGTAGGGATGGTAGCGGTCAGCCCCAGCATTTT.

The V gene is TRBV6-5, the J gene TRBJ1-2; 7 bases are shared with TRBD1. CDR1 is MNHEY, CDR2 SVGAGI, per germline. The CDR3 sequence is 14 residues long. The ends lost 1 base at V and 2 bases at J; junction bases unmatched: 1. The CDR3 is CASSYWGQNYGYTF. The CDR3 DNA sequence: TGTGCCAGCAGTTACTGGGGACAGAACTATGGCTACACCTTC.

The V call is TRBV19, the J call TRBJ1-1, with no clear D. The V end was cut by 8 bases, the J end by 7 bases, with 11 bases between. The CDR3 is 11 residues long. Germline V gives CDR1 LNHDA, CDR2 SQIVND (reference sequence). The CDR3 DNA follows: TGTGCCAGTTCCGAGGGCCGTGAAGCTTTCTTT. Amino acid sequence: CASSEGREAFF.

The chain links TRBV7-2 to TRBJ1-2, with 7 positions matching TRBD1. Germline V CDR1 and CDR2: SGHTA, FQGNSA. After removal of 1 base from V and 6 bases from J, the junction contained 11 bases not matched to a gene. This CDR3 spans 16 amino acids. The DNA of the CDR3 is TGTGCCAGCAGCTTAGGCCCGGGACAGCCGTTCGATGGCTACACCTTC. Translation gives CASSLGPGQPFDGYTF.

This clone was found once. The chain joins TRBV4-3 to TRBJ2-7; TRBD2 might be the D (6 bases). The germline V gene encodes CDR1 LGHNA and CDR2 YSLEER. The CDR3 has 15 residues. V lost 0 bases to trimming and J lost 4 bases, with 13 bases between them. CDR3 amino acids: CASSQDRSGEYEQYF. CDR3 nucleotide sequence: TGCGCCAGCAGCCAAGATCGTAGCGGAGAGTACGAGCAGTACTTC.

V and J are TRBV15 and TRBJ2-1, with a tentative D call TRBD1 (6 bases). Germline V gene sequence: CDR1 LNHNV, CDR2 YYDKDF (reference sequence). Trimming took 3 bases from V and 3 from J, leaving 12 bases between them. The CDR3 is 15 residues long. CDR3 region: CATSSPTDSYNEQFF. In nucleotides, the CDR3 is TGTGCCACCAGCAGCCCAACGGACAGCTACAATGAGCAGTTCTTC.

The chain has TRBV27 and TRBJ2-7; no clear D. CDR3 length: 15 residues. Germline loops: CDR1 MNHEY, CDR2 SMNVEV (reference sequence). Trimming shortened V by 4 bases and J by 1 base, and 14 bases separated the two germline ends. The CDR3 region is CASSSPLGGSYEQYF. The CDR3 DNA sequence: TGTGCCAGCAGTTCTCCTCTAGGTGGTTCCTACGAGCAGTACTTC.

V gene TRBV15 combines with J gene TRBJ1-1; TRBD1 aligns across 8 bases. V lost 0 bases and J lost 3; bases outside the gene matches: 3. The germline V gene has CDR1 LNHNV and CDR2 YYDKDF (reference sequence). The CDR3 loop spans 15 amino acids. In DNA, the CDR3 is TGTGCCACCAGCAGAGATATACAGGGGGACACTGAAGCTTTCTTT. It codes for CATSRDIQGDTEAFF.

This clone was counted only a few times. V usage is TRBV14 and J usage is TRBJ2-1; D possibly corresponds to TRBD1 (5 bases). The V gene lost 0 bases and the J gene lost 9 bases, with 18 bases spanning the gap. Germline-derived CDR1 and CDR2 are SGHDN and FVKESK. This CDR3 spans 16 amino acids. The CDR3: CASSQEWGPSAFEQFF. In nucleotides, the CDR3 is TGTGCCAGCAGCCAAGAGTGGGGCCCGTCAGCTTTTGAGCAGTTCTTC.

This chain links TRBV28 with TRBJ2-7; 8 nucleotides agree with TRBD1. With V trimmed by 3 bases and J by 4 bases, 8 bases remained unmatched. The CDR3 is made up of 15 amino acids. The germline V gene has CDR1 MDHEN and CDR2 SYDVKM. CDR3 nucleotide sequence: TGTGCCAGCAGTTTGTTGGACAGGGTTGCATACGAGCAGTACTTC. It is translated as CASSLLDRVAYEQYF.

This clone was found once. The chain has TRBV28 and TRBJ1-2; 7 nucleotides line up with TRBD1. Per germline, CDR1 MDHEN and CDR2 SYDVKM. The CDR3 consists of 15 residues. V shed 6 bases, J shed 4 bases, and the junction held 11 bases outside the gene matches. DNA of the CDR3: TGTGCCAGCAGATTCAGGACAGGAACCCCCTATGGCTACACCTTC. The encoded protein is CASRFRTGTPYGYTF.